This T cell receptor beta chain was captured by sequencing in a study of cytomegalovirus exposure and HLA in healthy donors. Points from the study as a whole: HLA restriction was apparent for most CMV-associated TCR beta chains in a later analysis. Most TCR beta V segments were productive about 87% or about 30% of the time in an earlier analysis.

A multiplex PCR was run with 60 Vbeta primers and 13 Jbeta primers. Only in-frame clones appear in the TCRdb table, and some are missing; sequencing was by immunoSEQ multiplex PCR. The top ten clones hold about 1.9% of a sample with roughly 100,000 clones, more than 60% of them seen once. About this clone itself: Its antigen remains unknown.

Germline CDR1 is SGHNT and CDR2 is YYREEE (reference sequence). V shed 4 bases and J shed 8 bases, with 24 bases lying between them. The CDR3 extends over 16 amino acids. The TCR comes from a man aged 25-40 years in good health and CMV-seronegative. The source material was PBMCs. This rearrangement joins TRBV5-4 to TRBJ1-2; possible D gene TRBD1, 5 bases. In DNA form, the CDR3 reads TGTGCCAGCAGCCTGGAGGGGTTAGGGCGGTTAGGAGGCTACACCTTC. Translating gives CASSLEGLGRLGGYTF.